This T cell receptor (beta chain) is from a study of cytomegalovirus exposure and HLA in healthy donors. Broader study findings: In vitro testing confirmed three CMV-associated chains as specific for CMV antigens.

Remarks on this clone: Its cognate antigen is unknown.

The data were produced by immunoSEQ multiplex PCR, yet TCRdb's version contains in-frame clones alone and is incomplete. The repertoire holds some 200,000 clones, with 84% as singletons. Sequencing input: PBMCs. The clonotype comes from a woman younger than 45 in good health and CMV-seropositive.

CDR3 nucleotide sequence: TGTGCCAGCAGTGCCGAGCGTTTGAAGCGGAATGAGCAGTTCTTC. It codes for CASSAERLKRNEQFF. The gene calls are TRBV2 and TRBJ2-1, with a weak D call TRBD2 (5 bases). V lost 4 bases, J lost 7 bases, and 17 bases lay in between. In germline, CDR1 is SNHLY, CDR2 FYNNEI. The CDR3 extends over 15 amino acids. Variable domain in full (rest from reference TRBV2 and TRBJ2-1): EPEVTQTPSHQVTQMGQEVILRCVPISNHLYFYWYRQILGQKVEFLVSFYNNEISEKSEIFDDQFSVERPDGSNFTLKIRSTKLEDSAMYFCASSAERLKRNEQFFGPGTRLTVL.